The T cell receptor beta chain under discussion was sequenced for a study of blood T cell repertoires in COVID-19. Study overall: The samples span acute and convalescent COVID-19 from the United States, Italy and Spain.

In the source study's methods: Amplification of reference gene primers provided the estimated nucleated cell counts. Sequenced by immunoSEQ multiplex PCR; TCRdb stores in-frame clones only, minus some. The DNA was the basis for D and trimming; V, J and clone size are from that table. The data hold about 100,000 clones, with around four fifths observed a single time. The receptor was isolated from a man aged 50-60 years with active or convalescent COVID-19. Material: peripheral blood.

The CDR3 loop is CASRRTGGYEQYF. CDR3 in DNA: TGCGCCAGCAGAAGGACAGGGGGCTACGAGCAGTACTTC. The chain combines TRBV10-2 with TRBJ2-7; 10 nucleotides match TRBD1. J was trimmed by 3 bases and V by 6 bases; bases with no gene match: 2. This CDR3 is 13 amino acids long. From germline, CDR1 is WSHSY and CDR2 SAAADI.